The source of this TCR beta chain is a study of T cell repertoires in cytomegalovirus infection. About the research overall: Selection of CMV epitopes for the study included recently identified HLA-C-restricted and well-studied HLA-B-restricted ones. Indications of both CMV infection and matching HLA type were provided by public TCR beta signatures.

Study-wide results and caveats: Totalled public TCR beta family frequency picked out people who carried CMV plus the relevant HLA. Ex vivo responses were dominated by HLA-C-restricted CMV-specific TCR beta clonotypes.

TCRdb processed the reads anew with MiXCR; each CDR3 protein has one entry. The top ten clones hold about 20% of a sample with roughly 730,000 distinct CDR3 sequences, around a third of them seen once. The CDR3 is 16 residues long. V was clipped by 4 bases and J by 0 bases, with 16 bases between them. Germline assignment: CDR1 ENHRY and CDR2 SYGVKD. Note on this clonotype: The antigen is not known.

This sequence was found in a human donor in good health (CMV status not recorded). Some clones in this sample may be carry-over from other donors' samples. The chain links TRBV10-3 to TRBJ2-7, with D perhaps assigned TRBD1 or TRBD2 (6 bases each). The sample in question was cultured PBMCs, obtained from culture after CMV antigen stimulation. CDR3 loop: CAISGRGTRTSYEQYF. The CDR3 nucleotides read TGTGCCATCAGTGGGAGGGGGACACGGACCTCCTACGAGCAGTACTTC.